A single sample gave rise to the 19 T cell receptor beta chains below, sequenced in a study of STAT3 mutations in large granular lymphocyte leukemia. Overall study findings and caveats: Every T-cell large granular lymphocyte leukemia patient had at least one immunodominant TCR beta clonotype.

These receptors have no known antigen. The table came from immunoSEQ multiplex PCR; TCRdb's copy has only in-frame clones and leaves some out. Among roughly 10,000 clones listed, around nine tenths were seen once. Sequenced sample: peripheral blood mononuclear cells. These TCRs come from a man in his sixties with T-cell large granular lymphocyte leukemia. Some clones in this sample may be carry-over from other donors' samples.

V usage is TRBV18 and J usage is TRBJ2-1, with 9 bases that match TRBD2. This CDR3 contains 16 residues. The ends lost 3 bases at V and 0 bases at J; junction bases unmatched: 3. Germline CDR1 and CDR2: KGHSH and LQKENI. CDR3 DNA sequence: TGTGCCAGCTCACCGCTAGCGGGAACCTCCTACAATGAGCAGTTCTTC. Amino acid sequence: CASSPLAGTSYNEQFF.

The rearrangement uses TRBV4-3 and TRBJ1-5; D uncertain. The CDR3 extends over 17 amino acids. From germline, CDR1 is LGHNA and CDR2 YSLEER. Trimming left V 0 bases short and J 4 bases short, with 16 bases between. As DNA, the CDR3 is TGCGCCAGCAGCCAAGATTTCTATGGGTCCCTAAATCAGCCCCAGCATTTT. It codes for CASSQDFYGSLNQPQHF.

The chain joins TRBV27 to TRBJ2-1; 8 nucleotides line up with TRBD2. This CDR3 spans 16 amino acids. Looked up from germline, CDR1 is MNHEY and CDR2 is SMNVEV (reference sequence). V shed 5 bases, J shed 0 bases, and the junction held 6 bases outside the gene matches. CDR3 DNA sequence: TGTGCCAGCAGTCCACTAGCGGCCGGCTCCTACAATGAGCAGTTCTTC. Protein sequence: CASSPLAAGSYNEQFF.

This clone appeared once. The chain couples TRBV21-1 to TRBJ2-3; the D call in the table, TRBD2, was not verified against the DNA. TRBV21-1 represents a pseudogene. This CDR3 region has 14 residues. In nucleotides, the CDR3 is TGTGCCAGCCCGCGGCGGATTAGCACAGATACGCAGTATTTT. Its translation: CASPRRISTDTQYF.

Only one count was recorded for this clone. The chain combines TRBV7-2 with TRBJ2-1; D perhaps matches TRBD1 (6 bases). This CDR3 is 16 amino acids long. Trimming took 5 bases from V and 4 from J, leaving 18 bases between them. Germline assignment: CDR1 SGHTA and CDR2 FQGNSA. In DNA, the CDR3 is TGTGCCAGCAGCCGGAGCTCCGGGACACCGTACAATGAGCAGTTCTTC. This gives the protein CASSRSSGTPYNEQFF.

The chain carries TRBV9 and TRBJ2-7, with D possibly TRBD2 on 6 matching bases. The length of the CDR3 is 15 residues. CDR1 and CDR2 from the germline V gene are SGDLS and YYNGEE. V gave up 0 bases and J gave up 3 bases, with 13 bases separating them. The DNA for the CDR3 is TGTGCCAGCAGCGTAGGGTCGGGGGTTTTCTACGAGCAGTACTTC. Amino acids: CASSVGSGVFYEQYF.

The chain uses TRBV5-1 and TRBJ2-1, with 12 bases fitting TRBD2. Losses at the gene ends were 4 bases for V and 7 bases for J; bases not matched to a gene: 12. This CDR3 is 17 amino acids long. In germline, CDR1 is SGHRS, CDR2 YFSETQ. The CDR3 DNA reads TGCGCCAGCAGCGACCGACTAGCGGGAGAGGTTAGGAATGAGCAGTTCTTC. Protein product: CASSDRLAGEVRNEQFF.

The chain joins TRBV5-1 to TRBJ2-2; D possibly corresponds to TRBD2 (7 bases). Germline CDR1 is SGHRS and CDR2 is YFSETQ. V gave up 4 bases and J gave up 7 bases, with 20 bases separating them. The CDR3 loop spans 16 amino acids. The CDR3 sequence is CASSPLDGRGGGELFF. The CDR3 DNA reads TGCGCCAGCAGCCCCCTAGATGGAAGGGGGGGCGGGGAGCTGTTTTTT.

This CDR3 is CASTLGGVAQNYGYTF. As DNA, the CDR3 is TGTGCCAGCACCTTGGGAGGGGTGGCTCAAAACTATGGCTACACCTTC. The chain couples TRBV19 to TRBJ1-2; the D gene is possibly TRBD1 (5 bases). This CDR3 comprises 16 residues. CDR1 and CDR2 (germline): LNHDA, SQIVND (reference sequence). The V gene lost 9 bases and the J gene lost 2 bases, with 22 bases spanning the gap.

J is TRBJ2-5 and V is TRBV5-4; the D gene could be TRBD1 or TRBD2 (6 bases each). The CDR3 length is 14 residues. Germline V gives CDR1 SGHNT, CDR2 YYREEE (reference sequence). V was shortened by 5 bases and J by 3 bases, with 14 bases between the two germline ends. The CDR3 DNA is TGTGCCAGCAGTGGAGGGGGGCTAAAAGAGACCCAGTACTTC. Protein: CASSGGGLKETQYF.

This chain joins TRBV6-4 and TRBJ2-1, with 9 bases identical to TRBD2. Losses at the gene ends were 5 bases for V and 3 bases for J; bases not matched to a gene: 5. There are 15 residues in the CDR3. Germline V CDR1 and CDR2: MRHNA, SNTAGT. CDR3 bases: TGTGCCAGCAGTCTTAATAGCGGGAGCTACAATGAGCAGTTCTTC. Its protein is CASSLNSGSYNEQFF.

The CDR3 DNA reads as TGTGCCAGCAGTCTTGGGAACACTGAAGCTTTCTTT. Its protein product is CASSLGNTEAFF. The rearrangement links TRBV28 to TRBJ1-1; D remains unclear. V was shortened by 5 bases and J by 1 base, with 5 bases between the two germline ends. Germline V gene sequence: CDR1 MDHEN, CDR2 SYDVKM. The CDR3 sequence is 12 residues long.

This clone was seen only a few times. This sequence joins TRBV7-2 and TRBJ1-1; D perhaps matches TRBD1 (6 bases). Looked up from germline, CDR1 is SGHTA and CDR2 is FQGNSA. V dropped 2 bases and J dropped 2 bases, with 15 bases sitting between them. CDR3 length: 16 residues. DNA for the CDR3: TGTGCCAGCAGCTTACTAGGGGGGAGGTCAAACACTGAAGCTTTCTTT. The encoded protein is CASSLLGGRSNTEAFF.

The rearrangement links TRBV7-2 to TRBJ2-4; a weak D match, TRBD1 (6 bases). There are 14 residues in the CDR3. Germline loops: CDR1 SGHTA, CDR2 FQGNSA. V gave up 7 bases and J gave up 0 bases, with 10 bases separating them. This CDR3 reads CASKKTGAKNIQYF. The CDR3 nucleotides are TGTGCCAGCAAAAAGACAGGAGCCAAAAACATTCAGTACTTC.

The chain recombines TRBV6-5 with TRBJ1-4; D unclear. This CDR3 is 12 amino acids long. The germline V gene has CDR1 MNHEY and CDR2 SVGAGI. V lost 4 bases and J 12 bases, leaving 12 bases between the germline ends. The CDR3 DNA sequence: TGTGCCAGCAGTTGGGCTTCGACACAACTGTTTTTT. It codes for CASSWASTQLFF.

The chain has TRBV25-1 and TRBJ2-7, with D maybe TRBD2 (6 bases). CDR1 and CDR2 from the germline V gene are MGHDK and SYGVNS. CDR3 length: 15 amino acids. Trimming stripped 3 bases from V and 4 bases from J, with 16 bases between. In nucleotides, the CDR3 is TGTGCCAGCAGTGACAACCGGGACTTCGGATACGAGCAGTACTTC. It is translated as CASSDNRDFGYEQYF.

V and J are TRBV5-4 and TRBJ2-3, with TRBD2 identical over 13 bases. The J segment lost 4 bases and the V segment lost 3 bases, leaving 5 bases of the junction unmatched. The CDR3 extends over 16 amino acids. The germline V gene has CDR1 SGHNT and CDR2 YYREEE (reference sequence). CDR3 sequence reads: CASSSRLAGGPDTQYF. The CDR3 nucleotides are TGTGCCAGCAGCTCCCGACTAGCGGGAGGCCCAGATACGCAGTATTTT. Full variable domain (remainder filled in from reference TRBV5-4 and TRBJ2-3): ETGVTQSPTHLIKTRGQQVTLRCSSQSGHNTVSWYQQALGQGPQFIFQYYREEENGRGNFPPRFSGLQFPNYSSELNVNALELDDSALYLCASSSRLAGGPDTQYFGPGTRLTVL.

This clone was found once. The chain links TRBV4-3 to TRBJ2-7; D unclear. Trimming stripped 1 base from V and 3 bases from J, with 10 bases between. Germline V CDR1 and CDR2: LGHNA, YSLEER. The CDR3 sequence is 14 residues long. CDR3 region: CASSQGGSGYEQYF. In DNA form, the CDR3 reads TGCGCCAGCAGCCAAGGGGGATCCGGCTACGAGCAGTACTTC.

The J gene is TRBJ2-4, the V gene TRBV5-4; possibly TRBD2 for D (5 bases). This CDR3 spans 15 amino acids. Germline CDR1 is SGHNT and CDR2 is YYREEE (reference sequence). Trimming took 1 base from V and 0 from J, leaving 8 bases between them. The DNA of the CDR3 is TGTGCCAGCAGCTTGTCGGCGGGAGCCAAAAACATTCAGTACTTC. Protein: CASSLSAGAKNIQYF.